A selection of T cell receptor beta chains follows, all from one sample in a study of blood T cell repertoires in COVID-19. This table comes from immunoSEQ multiplex PCR, and its TCRdb copy is limited to in-frame clones, with some not included. The sample has 150,000 or so clones, about 88% seen once; the top ten hold roughly 5.4%. Sequencing input: peripheral blood. The receptors stem from a woman in her fifties or sixties with COVID-19, enrolled during active disease. Each CDR3 is given with its conserved first and last residue. Each record gives: J gene, V gene, D gene, clone size, CDR3 DNA, CDR3 protein. D genes are given only for firm matches. A row's size may be missing; if present it is once, few, many or a size class.

TRBJ2-3	TRBV19	TRBD1	.	TGTGCCAGTAGTATCGACAGGGGGCGGGCAGATACGCAGTATTTT	CASSIDRGRADTQYF
TRBJ2-3	TRBV18	TRBD2	.	TGTGCCAGCTCTCAGCCGGGACTACAAGATACGCAGTATTTT	CASSQPGLQDTQYF
TRBJ2-3	TRBV2	TRBD2	.	TGTGCCAGCAGTTTAGCGGGGGTTGGCACAGATACGCAGTATTTT	CASSLAGVGTDTQYF
TRBJ1-6	TRBV4-2	.	.	TGTGCCAGCAGCCCGCAACACCCCCCAGGGTCGGGTCCCCTCCACTTT	CASSPQHPPGSGPLHF
TRBJ2-7	TRBV20-1	.	.	TGCAGTGCTAGTAGTACAGGAGCCTACGAGCAGTACTTC	CSASSTGAYEQYF
TRBJ2-1	TRBV7-9	.	.	TGTGCCAGCAGCGCGGGCCACTACAGAAAGTTCTTC	CASSAGHYRKFF
TRBJ2-7	TRBV3-1/TRBV3-2	.	.	TGTGCCAGCAGCCCGGGGGGCTTTGTCCACGAGCAGTACTTC	CASSPGGFVHEQYF
TRBJ2-5	TRBV15	TRBD2	.	TGTGCCACCAGCAGAGGAGGACTAGCGGGGGGGCTTATGGAGACCCAGTACTTC	CATSRGGLAGGLMETQYF
TRBJ1-6	TRBV10-2	.	.	TGCGCCAGCAGTGAGTCTGGGGGCAGGAATTCACCCCTCCACTTT	CASSESGGRNSPLHF
TRBJ2-7	TRBV5-4	TRBD1	many	TGTGCCAGCAGCCTCGGACAGGGGGCCTACGAGCAGTACTTC	CASSLGQGAYEQYF
TRBJ2-7	TRBV5-1	.	.	TGCGCCAGCAGGCCCGGGTACATTGCGAACGAGCAGTACTTC	CASRPGYIANEQYF
TRBJ1-1	TRBV3-1/TRBV3-2	.	.	TGTGCCAGCACCCCAGCAGGGGCCCTAGGAGCTTTCTTT	CASTPAGALGAFF
TRBJ1-3	TRBV7-9	TRBD1	.	TGTGCCAGCAGCTTAGCTGGCAGGGGGCAAGGAAACACCATATATTTT	CASSLAGRGQGNTIYF
TRBJ1-5	TRBV7-7	TRBD1	.	TGTGCCAGCAGCTTAGTCCAGGGGGCATATCAGCCCCAGCATTTT	CASSLVQGAYQPQHF
TRBJ2-7	TRBV11-2	.	.	TGTGCCAGCAGCTTAGCGGGGCAGGGGTGGTACGAGCAGTACTTC	CASSLAGQGWYEQYF
TRBJ2-1	TRBV3-1/TRBV3-2	.	.	TGTGCCAGCAGCCAGGAATACAGCTACAATGAGCAGTTCTTC	CASSQEYSYNEQFF
TRBJ1-4	TRBV10-3	.	.	TGTGCCATCAGTGAGTCGGAGGGCACTAATGAAAAACTGTTTTTT	CAISESEGTNEKLFF
TRBJ1-3	TRBV7-9	.	few	TGTGCCAGCAGCTTAGACAGAGGAAACACCATATATTTT	CASSLDRGNTIYF